The clone carrying this TCR beta chain was seen at least ten times. Germline V gene lookup returns CDR1 SQVTM and CDR2 ANQGSEA. V lost 3 bases and J lost 5, with 14 bases in between. The CDR3 is made up of 13 amino acids. MiXCR, run by TCRdb on the RACE reads, gives a single entry per CDR3 protein. This sample carries some 93,000 distinct CDR3 sequences, about 8.7% of them seen once, and the ten largest clones take about 3.1%. This sample is part of a study of human T cells and chemical hapten exposure. Time point here: healthy volunteer bleed at 2 weeks. Unfractionated whole blood was the source from which total RNA was extracted.

Sequenced: whole blood. This receptor was taken from a female donor in good health. Some clones in this sample may be carry-over from other donors' samples. This chain connects TRBV29-1 to TRBJ2-7; no clear D gene. The CDR3 loop reads CSVDNGDSDEQYF. The DNA of the CDR3 is TGCAGCGTTGATAACGGCGATTCGGACGAGCAGTACTTC.